This entry lists 21 T cell receptor beta chains sequenced from one sample in a study of cytomegalovirus exposure and HLA in healthy donors. Use of 60 Vbeta and 13 Jbeta primers characterized the PCR. TCRdb's table, derived via immunoSEQ multiplex PCR, lists solely in-frame clones and lacks some. The sample includes about 130,000 clones, around four fifths of them seen just once. Sample: PBMCs. The source is a woman in her 40s in good health and CMV-seropositive.

CDR3 sequence: CASSLGTSGLSYEQYF. CDR3 coding DNA: TGCGCCAGCAGCTTGGGGACTAGCGGGCTATCCTACGAGCAGTACTTC. The chain carries TRBV5-1 and TRBJ2-7; 11 nucleotides line up with TRBD2. The CDR3 is 16 residues long. V lost 0 bases, J lost 1 base, and 3 bases stayed unmatched. Germline assignment: CDR1 SGHRS and CDR2 YFSETQ.

This CDR3 is CASSRDRTYEQYF. The CDR3 region has the DNA TGCGCCAGCAGCCGGGACAGAACCTACGAGCAGTACTTC. The chain links TRBV4-3 to TRBJ2-7; TRBD1 matches 7 bases. CDR1 and CDR2 from the germline V gene are LGHNA and YSLEER. The CDR3 runs 13 residues. Trimming at V came to 4 bases and at J to 2 bases, leaving 2 bases not matched to a gene.

V usage is TRBV7-3 and J usage is TRBJ1-4, with D unclear. The CDR3 is 13 amino acids. CDR1 is SGHTA, CDR2 FQGTGA, per germline. With 3 bases removed from V and 7 bases from J, the gap between germline ends came to 9 bases. The CDR3 spells CASSFIRGEKLFF. The CDR3 DNA sequence: TGTGCCAGCAGCTTCATCCGGGGTGAAAAACTGTTTTTT.

The chain has TRBV5-4 and TRBJ2-2; TRBD2 matches at 10 bases. The trim removed 2 bases at V and 4 bases at J, leaving 5 bases unmatched. The germline V gene has CDR1 SGHNT and CDR2 YYREEE (reference sequence). This CDR3 comprises 16 residues. The CDR3 is CASSLPVAGGTGELFF. DNA for the CDR3: TGTGCCAGCAGCTTACCAGTAGCGGGGGGCACCGGGGAGCTGTTTTTT.

This sequence joins TRBV19 and TRBJ2-7; 7 nucleotides agree with TRBD1. The V segment lost 3 bases and the J segment 5 bases; nucleotides outside the gene matches: 7. The CDR3 spans 14 residues. Germline CDR1 is LNHDA and CDR2 is SQIVND (reference sequence). CDR3 loop: CASSITPGGDEQYF. For the CDR3, the DNA is TGTGCCAGTAGTATCACCCCAGGGGGAGACGAGCAGTACTTC.

The gene calls are TRBV13 and TRBJ1-2; 9 bases are a match to TRBD1. Losses at the gene ends were 5 bases for V and 9 bases for J; bases not matched to a gene: 10. The CDR3 runs 14 residues. The V gene's germline CDR1 is PRHDT and CDR2 FYEKMQ (reference sequence). The CDR3 DNA reads as TGTGCCAGCAGCACACTCCGGACAGGGGTTAGCTACACCTTC. This encodes CASSTLRTGVSYTF.

This sequence joins TRBV9 and TRBJ1-2; 10 bases match TRBD1. The CDR3 is 14 residues long. Germline V gene lookup returns CDR1 SGDLS and CDR2 YYNGEE. Germline trimming cut 4 bases from V and 8 bases from J; bases unmatched to any gene: 8. CDR3 amino acids: CASSQGTGARGYTF. CDR3 coding DNA: TGTGCCAGCAGCCAGGGGACAGGGGCCCGGGGCTACACCTTC.

The rearrangement joins TRBV11-2 to TRBJ1-1; TRBD1 might be the D (6 bases). V shed 9 bases and J shed 1 base, with 18 bases lying between them. This CDR3 has 15 amino acids. CDR1 and CDR2 (germline): SGHAT, FQNNGV. As DNA, the CDR3 is TGTGCCAGTACGGGAGGGTGGGGGGCGAACACTGAAGCTTTCTTT. Amino acid sequence: CASTGGWGANTEAFF.

V gene TRBV28 combines with J gene TRBJ1-1, with D possibly being TRBD1 (5 bases). The CDR3 loop spans 16 amino acids. Between the trimmed V and J ends, which lost 7 bases and 4 bases, there was a span of 22 bases. Germline values: CDR1 MDHEN, CDR2 SYDVKM. The CDR3 nucleotides read TGTGCCAGCACCGCCTCCTTTGGGGCGGGAAGCACTGAAGCTTTCTTT. Protein: CASTASFGAGSTEAFF.

This clone showed up many times. The chain joins TRBV10-2 to TRBJ1-2; 7 bases fit TRBD1. Trimming removed 8 bases from V and 3 bases from J; junction bases left unmatched: 9. The V gene's germline CDR1 is WSHSY and CDR2 SAAADI. The CDR3 length is 14 residues. CDR3 sequence reads: CASGGTGTDYGYTF. The CDR3 DNA is TGCGCCAGCGGGGGGACCGGGACAGACTATGGCTACACCTTC.

The chain has TRBV11-3 and TRBJ2-5; TRBD2 aligns across 8 bases. Germline V gene sequence: CDR1 SGHNT, CDR2 YENEEA. Trimming removed 3 bases from V and 2 bases from J; junction bases left unmatched: 14. This CDR3 has 18 amino acids. The CDR3 DNA reads TGTGCCAGCAGCTTTTCAGGCGGGGGGACGGGGCAGCAAGAGACCCAGTACTTC. Protein sequence: CASSFSGGGTGQQETQYF.

This chain's CDR3 is CASSLGRTDYGYTF. Here the CDR3 DNA reads TGCGCCAGCAGCTTGGGGAGGACAGACTATGGCTACACCTTC. The chain links TRBV5-1 to TRBJ1-2; perhaps TRBD1 as D (6 bases). V was pared by 0 bases and J by 3 bases, with 9 bases between. The CDR3 length is 14 residues. Per germline, CDR1 SGHRS and CDR2 YFSETQ.

V is TRBV5-5 and J is TRBJ1-1; D may be TRBD1 (5 bases). CDR3 length: 16 amino acids. CDR1 is SGHKS and CDR2 is YYEKEE in the germline V gene (reference sequence). Trimming left V 4 bases short and J 0 bases short, with 16 bases between. DNA of the CDR3: TGTGCCAGCAGCAAACCGGCCGGAGGGGTGAACACTGAAGCTTTCTTT. Translation: CASSKPAGGVNTEAFF.

V and J are TRBV19 and TRBJ2-3; maybe TRBD2 (6 bases). V lost 7 bases to trimming and J lost 4 bases, with 18 bases between them. CDR3 size: 15 residues. Germline V CDR1 and CDR2: LNHDA, SQIVND (reference sequence). The DNA of the CDR3 is TGTGCCAGTACAGGTTGGCGGGATGGTGCAGATACGCAGTATTTT. Its translation is CASTGWRDGADTQYF.

The count of this clone is one. Other nucleotide sequences from this sample produce the same CDR3. The chain carries TRBV5-1 and TRBJ1-1, with D possibly being TRBD1 (6 bases). The germline CDR1 and CDR2 sequences are SGHRS and YFSETQ. The CDR3 is made up of 13 amino acids. Trimming left V 0 bases short and J 5 bases short, with 8 bases between. CDR3 region: CASSLGGGTEAFF. The CDR3 nucleotides read TGCGCCAGCAGCTTGGGAGGGGGAACTGAAGCTTTCTTT.

This clone was picked up a small number of times. The V call is TRBV4-1, the J call TRBJ1-4; TRBD1 matches at 9 bases. Germline V CDR1 and CDR2: MGHRA, YSYEKL. This CDR3 spans 16 amino acids. The trim removed 4 bases at V and 4 bases at J, leaving 7 bases unmatched. The chain's CDR3 is CASSRLGTGNNEKLFF. The CDR3 DNA reads as TGCGCCAGCAGCCGTTTGGGGACAGGGAATAATGAAAAACTGTTTTTT.

This clone was seen a single time. The chain links TRBV25-1 to TRBJ2-3, with D possibly being TRBD2 (5 bases). The CDR3 is 17 amino acids. Germline V gene data show CDR1 as MGHDK and CDR2 as SYGVNS. V dropped 4 bases and J dropped 0 bases, with 17 bases sitting between them. The CDR3 DNA follows: TGTGCCAGCAGTGGGAGGCGGGCGGAATCTAGCACAGATACGCAGTATTTT. Encoded protein: CASSGRRAESSTDTQYF.

The CDR3 is CASSPRQGDLAKNIQYF. DNA of the CDR3: TGTGCCAGCAGCCCCAGACAGGGGGACTTAGCCAAAAACATTCAGTACTTC. The chain links TRBV21-1 to TRBJ2-4; the DNA was not used to check the table's D call, TRBD1. TRBV21-1 is a documented pseudogene. The CDR3 extends over 17 amino acids.

The CDR3 spells CASSLRVRSYNEQFF. The CDR3 DNA reads TGCGCCAGCAGCTTGCGGGTACGCTCCTACAATGAGCAGTTCTTC. V usage is TRBV5-1 and J usage is TRBJ2-1; no clear D gene. CDR1 and CDR2 from the germline V gene are SGHRS and YFSETQ. This CDR3 contains 15 residues. The ends were cut back, 1 base at V and 0 bases at J, with 8 bases in the middle. The full variable domain, with the rest looked up from reference TRBV5-1 and TRBJ2-1, is KAGVTQTPRYLIKTRGQQVTLSCSPISGHRSVSWYQQTPGQGLQFLFEYFSETQRNKGNFPGRFSGRQFSNSRSEMNVSTLELGDSALYLCASSLRVRSYNEQFFGPGTRLTVL.

V is TRBV7-6 and J is TRBJ1-4; D is unclear. Trimming left V 5 bases short and J 3 bases short, with 13 bases between. The CDR3 is 15 amino acids. Germline-derived CDR1 and CDR2 are SGHVS and FNYEAQ. The CDR3 DNA is TGTGCCAGCAGCACAATAGGAGGTGCTAATGAAAAACTGTTTTTT. Translation: CASSTIGGANEKLFF.

The J gene is TRBJ2-7, the V gene TRBV19; maybe TRBD2 (5 bases). Germline V CDR1 and CDR2: LNHDA, SQIVND (reference sequence). Trimming cost V 0 bases and J 2 bases, with 11 bases left between them. The CDR3 consists of 15 residues. CDR3 bases: TGTGCCAGTAGTATAGATCGGAGGCAGGCCTACGAGCAGTACTTC. It encodes CASSIDRRQAYEQYF.